This TCR beta chain originates from a study of naive and memory T cell subsets. Broader study findings: In CD4 and CD8 cells, diversity dropped from naive through EMRA.

The CDR3 extends over 17 amino acids. The germline gives CDR1 SGHNT, CDR2 YENEEA. V dropped 1 base and J dropped 4; count of bases not matched to a gene: 9. EMRA cells were CD45RA+CD27-, and effector memory cells CD45RA-CD27-. This clonotype is categorized as medium-sized. What it binds is not known. The beta constant-region primer was an equimolar mix of two oligonucleotides covering TRBC1 and TRBC2. The ligated cDNA underwent four PCR rounds using SP2 and nested alpha and beta constant-region primers. TCRdb passed the UMI-ligation and nested PCR reads through MiXCR, listing each CDR3 protein once. The sample yields roughly 27,000 distinct CDR3 sequences, about 10% seen once.

This rearrangement joins TRBV11-3 to TRBJ2-5, with 10 positions matching TRBD2. Sequencing was done on a sample of effector memory CD4+ T cells from blood. The sample's subset: effector memory, CD45RA- CD27-. The source of this sequence is a human donor in good health. Here the CDR3 DNA reads TGTGCCAGCAGCTTAGGAGTCGCTAGCGGGGGCGTAGAGACCCAGTACTTC. Translated: CASSLGVASGGVETQYF.